Below, 8 T cell receptor beta chains from the same sample are listed, as sequenced in a study of cytomegalovirus exposure and HLA in healthy donors (dated by TCRdb to the late 2010s). Receptors were amplified or captured by the immunoSEQ multiplex PCR assay. For the multiplex PCR, a mixture combining 60 forward primers for TCR Vbeta segments and 13 reverse primers for TCR Jbeta segments was used. The immuneACCESS repertoire file appears here via TCRdb, limited to in-frame rearrangements. These files lack a portion of the clones; in checked studies, under half of the deficit traces to unresolved V genes, and the cause of the others is not known. Here the sample has tens of thousands of clones; 77% occur a single time. 3% of the sample lies in the top ten. Specimen: PBMCs. These receptors were taken from a man over 45 in good health and CMV-seropositive.

The CDR3 DNA sequence: TGTGCCAGCAGCAAATTAGGGGGCGTTGGGGCCAACGTCCTGACTTTC. This translates into CASSKLGGVGANVLTF. The V call is TRBV11-3, the J call TRBJ2-6; 7 positions agree with TRBD1. V lost 5 bases, J lost 3 bases, and 7 bases stayed unmatched. The CDR3 has 16 residues. The germline gives CDR1 SGHNT, CDR2 YENEEA.

The V gene is TRBV28, the J gene TRBJ2-6; perhaps TRBD1 as D (5 bases). The CDR3 loop spans 15 amino acids. CDR1 is MDHEN and CDR2 is SYDVKM in the germline V gene. Trimming pared 6 bases from V and 0 bases from J, leaving 9 bases between. In DNA form, the CDR3 reads TGTGCCAGCAGACAGGCAAGCTCTGGGGCCAACGTCCTGACTTTC. Its translation is CASRQASSGANVLTF.

The chain combines TRBV7-2 with TRBJ2-5; D unresolved. The J call may be in error: the DNA end matches TRBJ2-7 better. The CDR3 has 13 residues. Germline CDR1 is SGHTA and CDR2 is FQGNSA. CDR3 protein: CASSLVGAYEQYF. Written as DNA, the CDR3 is TGTGCCAGCAGCTTGGTCGGAGCCTACGAGCAGTACTTC.

This chain links TRBV14 with TRBJ1-2, with TRBD1 matching 7 bases. The trim removed 1 base at V and 4 bases at J, leaving 12 bases unmatched. Germline V gives CDR1 SGHDN, CDR2 FVKESK. The CDR3 length is 17 residues. The CDR3 DNA follows: TGTGCCAGCAGCCAAGGACTCAAGGACAGGTTTTTCTATGGCTACACCTTC. It specifies CASSQGLKDRFFYGYTF.

This clone was counted a single time. The J gene is TRBJ2-7, the V gene TRBV13, with D possibly TRBD2 on 5 matching bases. V gave up 5 bases and J gave up 2 bases, with 13 bases separating them. This CDR3 contains 14 residues. Germline V lookup: CDR1 PRHDT, CDR2 FYEKMQ (reference sequence). CDR3 nucleotide sequence: TGTGCCAGCAGCCCCCGGGGTACCGCCTACGAGCAGTACTTC. It codes for CASSPRGTAYEQYF.

This clone was seen only once. The chain uses TRBV11-2 and TRBJ2-5, with D hard to call. Trimming took 9 bases from V and 4 from J, leaving 15 bases between them. The CDR3 loop spans 13 amino acids. CDR1 is SGHAT and CDR2 is FQNNGV in the germline V gene. This chain's CDR3 is CASSRSPSETQYF. CDR3 DNA: TGTGCCAGTAGCCGTTCCCCTTCAGAGACCCAGTACTTC.

The J gene is TRBJ1-1, the V gene TRBV18; maybe TRBD1 (5 bases). The germline V gene encodes CDR1 KGHSH and CDR2 LQKENI. The CDR3 runs to 15 residues. The V end lost 6 bases, the J end lost 1 base, and 15 bases lay between the germline ends. The CDR3 DNA reads as TGTGCCAGCTCTCCAAAAGGGGCGTGGAACACTGAAGCTTTCTTT. It codes for CASSPKGAWNTEAFF.

Only a few counts were recorded for this clone. The chain is built from TRBV21-1 and TRBJ1-5; TRBD1 is taken as the D call from the table, unchecked against the DNA. TRBV21-1 is described as a pseudogene. This CDR3 has 14 residues. This CDR3 reads CASSLTSGAQPQHF. The CDR3 DNA is TGTGCCAGCAGCCTGACCTCAGGCGCGCAGCCCCAGCATTTT.